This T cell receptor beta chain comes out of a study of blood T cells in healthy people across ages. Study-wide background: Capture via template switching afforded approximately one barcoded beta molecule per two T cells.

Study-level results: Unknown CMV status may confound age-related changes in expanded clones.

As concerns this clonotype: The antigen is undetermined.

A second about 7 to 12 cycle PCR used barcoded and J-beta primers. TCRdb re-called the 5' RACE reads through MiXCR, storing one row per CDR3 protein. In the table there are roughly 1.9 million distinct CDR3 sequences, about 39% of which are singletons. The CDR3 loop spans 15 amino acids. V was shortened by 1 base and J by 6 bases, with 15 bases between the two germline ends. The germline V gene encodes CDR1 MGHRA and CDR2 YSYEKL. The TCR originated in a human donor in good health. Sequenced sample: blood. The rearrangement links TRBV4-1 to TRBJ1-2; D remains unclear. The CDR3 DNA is TGCGCCAGCAGCCAAGCAGGTCTTGGAGGCCATGGCTACACCTTC. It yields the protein CASSQAGLGGHGYTF.